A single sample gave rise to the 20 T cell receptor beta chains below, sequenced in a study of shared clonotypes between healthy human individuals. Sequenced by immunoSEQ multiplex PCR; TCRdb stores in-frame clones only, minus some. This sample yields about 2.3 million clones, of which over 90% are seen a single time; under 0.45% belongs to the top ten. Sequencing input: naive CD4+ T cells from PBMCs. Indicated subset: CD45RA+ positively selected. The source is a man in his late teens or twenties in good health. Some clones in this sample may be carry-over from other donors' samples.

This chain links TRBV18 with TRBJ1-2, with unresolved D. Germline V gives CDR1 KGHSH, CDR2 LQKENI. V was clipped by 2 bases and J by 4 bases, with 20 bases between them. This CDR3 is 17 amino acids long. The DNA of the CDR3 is TGTGCCAGCTCACCAAGCGGTTACTCGACCGATCCCTATGGCTACACCTTC. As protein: CASSPSGYSTDPYGYTF.

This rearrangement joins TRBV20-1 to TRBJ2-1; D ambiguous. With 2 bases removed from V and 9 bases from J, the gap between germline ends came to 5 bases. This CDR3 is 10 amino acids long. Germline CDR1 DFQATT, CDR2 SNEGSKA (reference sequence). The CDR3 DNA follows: TGCAGTGCTAGAAATCGTGAGCAGTTCTTC. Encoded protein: CSARNREQFF.

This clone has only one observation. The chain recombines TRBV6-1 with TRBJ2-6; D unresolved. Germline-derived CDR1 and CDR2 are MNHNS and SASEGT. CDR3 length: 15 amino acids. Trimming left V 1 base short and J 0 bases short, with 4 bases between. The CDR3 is CASSEGNSGANVLTF. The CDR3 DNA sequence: TGTGCCAGCAGTGAAGGGAACTCTGGGGCCAACGTCCTGACTTTC.

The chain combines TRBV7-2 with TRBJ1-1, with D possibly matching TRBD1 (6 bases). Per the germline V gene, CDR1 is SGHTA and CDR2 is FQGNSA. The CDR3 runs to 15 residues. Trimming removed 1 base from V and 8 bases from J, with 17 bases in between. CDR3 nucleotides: TGTGCCAGCAGCTTAGGACGGGGGCAGGGCACAGAAGCTTTCTTT. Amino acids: CASSLGRGQGTEAFF.

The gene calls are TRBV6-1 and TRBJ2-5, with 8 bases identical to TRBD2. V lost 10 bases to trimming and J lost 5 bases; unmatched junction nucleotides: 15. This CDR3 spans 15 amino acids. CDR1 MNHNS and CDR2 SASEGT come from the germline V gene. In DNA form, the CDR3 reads TGTGCCACCAGGGTAGAGCGGGAGAATCCCGAGACCCAGTACTTC. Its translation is CATRVERENPETQYF.

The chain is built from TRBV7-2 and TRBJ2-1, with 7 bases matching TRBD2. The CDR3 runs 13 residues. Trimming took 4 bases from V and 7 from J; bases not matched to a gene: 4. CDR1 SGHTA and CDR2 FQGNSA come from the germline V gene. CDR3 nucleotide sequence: TGTGCCAGCAGCTGGGACTACCGGAATGAGCAGTTCTTC. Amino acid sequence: CASSWDYRNEQFF.

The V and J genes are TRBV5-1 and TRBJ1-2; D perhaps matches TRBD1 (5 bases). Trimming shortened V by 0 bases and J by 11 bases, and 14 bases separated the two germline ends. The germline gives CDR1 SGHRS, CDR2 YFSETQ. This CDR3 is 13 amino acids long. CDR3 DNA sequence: TGCGCCAGCAGCTTGGAACGGGGGACGGAGTACACCTTC. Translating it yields CASSLERGTEYTF.

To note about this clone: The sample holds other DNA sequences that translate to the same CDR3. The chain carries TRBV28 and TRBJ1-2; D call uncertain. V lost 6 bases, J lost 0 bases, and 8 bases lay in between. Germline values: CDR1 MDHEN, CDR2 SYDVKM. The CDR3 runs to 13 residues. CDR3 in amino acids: CASRVTANYGYTF. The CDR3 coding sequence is TGTGCCAGCAGGGTAACAGCTAACTATGGCTACACCTTC.

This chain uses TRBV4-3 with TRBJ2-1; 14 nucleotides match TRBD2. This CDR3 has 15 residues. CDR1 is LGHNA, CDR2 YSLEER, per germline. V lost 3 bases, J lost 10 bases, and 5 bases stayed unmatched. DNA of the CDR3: TGCGCCAGCAGCCAGGCGACTAGCGGGGGGGTCGAGCAGTTCTTC. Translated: CASSQATSGGVEQFF.

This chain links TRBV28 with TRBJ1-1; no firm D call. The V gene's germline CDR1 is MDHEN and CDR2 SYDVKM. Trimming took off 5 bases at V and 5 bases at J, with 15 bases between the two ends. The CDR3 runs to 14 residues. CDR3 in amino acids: CASSRPVTGTEAFF. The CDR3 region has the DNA TGTGCCAGCAGTCGACCGGTCACTGGGACTGAAGCTTTCTTT.

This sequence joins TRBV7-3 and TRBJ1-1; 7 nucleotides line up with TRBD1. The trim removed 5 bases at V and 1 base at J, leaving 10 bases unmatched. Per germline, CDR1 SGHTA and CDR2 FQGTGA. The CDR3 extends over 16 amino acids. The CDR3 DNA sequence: TGTGCCAGCAGCCCAAGGGCGGGACAGAAGAACACTGAAGCTTTCTTT. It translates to CASSPRAGQKNTEAFF.

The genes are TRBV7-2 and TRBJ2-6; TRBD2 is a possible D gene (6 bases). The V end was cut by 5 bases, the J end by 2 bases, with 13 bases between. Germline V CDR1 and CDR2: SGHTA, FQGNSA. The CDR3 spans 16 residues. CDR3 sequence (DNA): TGTGCCAGCAGCCTCTTCGGGGAGGCTGGGGCCAACGTCCTGACTTTC. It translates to CASSLFGEAGANVLTF. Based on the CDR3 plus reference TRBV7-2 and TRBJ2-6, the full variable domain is GAGVSQSPSNKVTEKGKDVELRCDPISGHTALYWYRQSLGQGLEFLIYFQGNSAPDKSGLPSDRFSAERTGGSVSTLTIQRTQQEDSAVYLCASSLFGEAGANVLTFGAGSRLTVL.

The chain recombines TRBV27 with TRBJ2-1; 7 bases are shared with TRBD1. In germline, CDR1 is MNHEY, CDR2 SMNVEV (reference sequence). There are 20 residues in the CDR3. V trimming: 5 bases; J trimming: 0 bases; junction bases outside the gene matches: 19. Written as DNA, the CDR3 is TGTGCCAGCAGTCTACGGACAGGATCATCGAGTTTTAGCTCCTACAATGAGCAGTTCTTC. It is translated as CASSLRTGSSSFSSYNEQFF.

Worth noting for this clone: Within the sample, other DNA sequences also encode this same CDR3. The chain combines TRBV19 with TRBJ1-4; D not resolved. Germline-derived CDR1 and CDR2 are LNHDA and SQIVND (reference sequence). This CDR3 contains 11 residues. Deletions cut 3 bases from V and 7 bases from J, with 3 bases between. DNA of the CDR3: TGTGCCAGTAGTATGGGTGAAAAACTGTTTTTT. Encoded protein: CASSMGEKLFF.

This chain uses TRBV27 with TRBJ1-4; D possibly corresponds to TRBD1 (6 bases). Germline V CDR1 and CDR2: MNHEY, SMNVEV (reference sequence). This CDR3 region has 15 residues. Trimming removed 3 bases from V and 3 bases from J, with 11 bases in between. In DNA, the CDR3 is TGTGCCAGCAGTTTCGGGGGGGCAGCTAATGAAAAACTGTTTTTT. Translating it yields CASSFGGAANEKLFF.

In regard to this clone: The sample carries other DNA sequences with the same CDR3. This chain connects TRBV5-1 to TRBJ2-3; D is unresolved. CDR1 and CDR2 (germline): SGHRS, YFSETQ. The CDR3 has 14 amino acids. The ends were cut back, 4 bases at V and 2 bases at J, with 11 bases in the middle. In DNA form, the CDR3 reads TGCGCCAGCAGCCCAGATCCGAACACAGATACGCAGTATTTT. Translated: CASSPDPNTDTQYF.

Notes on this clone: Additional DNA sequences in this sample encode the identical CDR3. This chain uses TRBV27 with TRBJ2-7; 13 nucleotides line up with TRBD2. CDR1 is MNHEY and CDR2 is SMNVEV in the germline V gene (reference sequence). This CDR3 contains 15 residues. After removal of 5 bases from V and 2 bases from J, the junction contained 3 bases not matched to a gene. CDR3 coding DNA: TGTGCCAGCAGTCCGGGGACTAGCGGGGCCTACGAGCAGTACTTC. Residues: CASSPGTSGAYEQYF.

The CDR3 sequence: CASSLVGSTYEQYF. DNA of the CDR3: TGTGCCAGCAGTTTAGTGGGTAGTACCTACGAGCAGTACTTC. The V call is TRBV28, the J call TRBJ2-7; no clear D gene. Per germline, CDR1 MDHEN and CDR2 SYDVKM. The CDR3 totals 14 residues. V gave up 2 bases and J gave up 2 bases, with 10 bases separating them.

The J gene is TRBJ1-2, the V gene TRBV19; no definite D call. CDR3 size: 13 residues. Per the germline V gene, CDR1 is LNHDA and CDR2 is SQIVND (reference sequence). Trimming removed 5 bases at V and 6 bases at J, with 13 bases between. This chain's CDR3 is CASSYSGSDGYTF. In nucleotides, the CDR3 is TGTGCCAGTAGTTACTCGGGAAGCGATGGCTACACCTTC.

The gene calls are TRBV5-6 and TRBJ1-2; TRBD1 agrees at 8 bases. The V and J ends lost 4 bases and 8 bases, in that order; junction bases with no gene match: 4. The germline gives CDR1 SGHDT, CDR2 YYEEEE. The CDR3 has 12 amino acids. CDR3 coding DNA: TGTGCCAGCAGCACAGGGGGGCCGGGCTACACCTTC. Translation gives CASSTGGPGYTF.